The clone carrying this TCR beta chain is a singleton in its sample. The sample belongs to a study of cytomegalovirus exposure and HLA in healthy donors. The CDR3 consists of 17 residues. Trimming left V 4 bases short and J 5 bases short, with 23 bases between. Germline-derived CDR1 and CDR2 are MGHRA and YSYEKL. Use of 60 Vbeta and 13 Jbeta primers characterized the PCR. Assay: immunoSEQ multiplex PCR; the TCRdb copy retains only in-frame clones and omits some. The data contain some 160,000 clones, under 80% of them singletons. The receptor was derived from a woman in her 30s in good health and CMV-seronegative. The specimen sequenced was PBMCs. The V and J genes are TRBV4-1 and TRBJ2-5; unclear D gene. Here the CDR3 DNA reads TGCGCCAGCAGCCGTGAAGGAAACAGCCGCGTTAGGGAGACCCAGTACTTC. Translated: CASSREGNSRVRETQYF.